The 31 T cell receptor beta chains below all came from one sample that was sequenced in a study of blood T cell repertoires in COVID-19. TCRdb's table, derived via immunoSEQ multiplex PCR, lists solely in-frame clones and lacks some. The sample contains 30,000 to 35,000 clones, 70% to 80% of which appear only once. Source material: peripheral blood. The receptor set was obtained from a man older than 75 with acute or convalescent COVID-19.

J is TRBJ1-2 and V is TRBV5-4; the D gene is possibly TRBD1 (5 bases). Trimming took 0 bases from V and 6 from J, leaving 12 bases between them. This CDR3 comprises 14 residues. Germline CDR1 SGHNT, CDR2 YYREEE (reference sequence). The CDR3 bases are TGTGCCAGCAGCTTGGATGGAGGGGTGGATGGCTACACCTTC. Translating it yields CASSLDGGVDGYTF.

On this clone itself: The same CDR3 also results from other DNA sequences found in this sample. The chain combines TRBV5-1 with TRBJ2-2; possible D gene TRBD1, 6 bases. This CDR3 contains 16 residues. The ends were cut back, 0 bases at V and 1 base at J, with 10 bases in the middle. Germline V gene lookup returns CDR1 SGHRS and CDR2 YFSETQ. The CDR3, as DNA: TGCGCCAGCAGCTTGGGGGGGCAGGGGAACACCGGGGAGCTGTTTTTT. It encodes CASSLGGQGNTGELFF.

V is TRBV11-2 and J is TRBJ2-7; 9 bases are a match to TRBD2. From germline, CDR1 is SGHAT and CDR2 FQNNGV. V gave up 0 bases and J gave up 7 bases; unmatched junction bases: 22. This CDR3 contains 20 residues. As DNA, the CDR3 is TGTGCCAGCAGCTTAGAACTCTATGGGGCTATTGGGACTAGCTCCCTAGAGCAGTACTTC. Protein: CASSLELYGAIGTSSLEQYF.

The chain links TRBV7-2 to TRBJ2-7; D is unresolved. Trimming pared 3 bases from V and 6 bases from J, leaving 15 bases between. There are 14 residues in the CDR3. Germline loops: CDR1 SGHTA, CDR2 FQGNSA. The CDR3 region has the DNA TGTGCCAGCAGCTTGACGGAGATCCTTGCCGAGCAGTACTTC. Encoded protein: CASSLTEILAEQYF.

The CDR3 region has the DNA TGTGCCAGCAATACGGCGCGGACAGATACGCAGTATTTT. Amino acids: CASNTARTDTQYF. The gene calls are TRBV12-3 or TRBV12-4 and TRBJ2-3; unclear D gene. The CDR3 length is 13 residues. Trimming removed 7 bases from V and 3 bases from J, with 11 bases in between.

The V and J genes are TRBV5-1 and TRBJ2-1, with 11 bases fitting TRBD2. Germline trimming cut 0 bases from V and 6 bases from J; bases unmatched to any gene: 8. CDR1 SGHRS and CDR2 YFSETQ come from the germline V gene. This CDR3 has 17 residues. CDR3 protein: CASSLGTSGSSANEQFF. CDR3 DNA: TGCGCCAGCAGCTTGGGTACTAGCGGGAGTAGTGCCAATGAGCAGTTCTTC.

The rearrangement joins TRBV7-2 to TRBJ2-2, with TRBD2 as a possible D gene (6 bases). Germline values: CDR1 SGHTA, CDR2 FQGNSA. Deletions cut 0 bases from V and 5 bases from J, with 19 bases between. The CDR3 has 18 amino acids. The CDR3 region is CASSLARYGGAGTGELFF. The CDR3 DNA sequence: TGTGCCAGCAGCTTAGCGCGGTACGGAGGGGCGGGGACCGGGGAGCTGTTTTTT.

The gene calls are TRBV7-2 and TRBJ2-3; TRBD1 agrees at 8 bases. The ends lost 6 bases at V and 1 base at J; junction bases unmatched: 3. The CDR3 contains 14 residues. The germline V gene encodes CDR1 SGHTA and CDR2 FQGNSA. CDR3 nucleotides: TGTGCCAGCAGGCGGGACAGGCGCACAGATACGCAGTATTTT. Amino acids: CASRRDRRTDTQYF.

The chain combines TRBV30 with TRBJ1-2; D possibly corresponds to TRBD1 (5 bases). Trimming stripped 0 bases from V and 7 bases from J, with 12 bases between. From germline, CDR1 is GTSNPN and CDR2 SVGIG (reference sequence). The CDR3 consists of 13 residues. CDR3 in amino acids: CAWSVKGAVGYTF. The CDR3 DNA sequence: TGTGCCTGGAGTGTAAAAGGGGCGGTTGGCTACACCTTC.

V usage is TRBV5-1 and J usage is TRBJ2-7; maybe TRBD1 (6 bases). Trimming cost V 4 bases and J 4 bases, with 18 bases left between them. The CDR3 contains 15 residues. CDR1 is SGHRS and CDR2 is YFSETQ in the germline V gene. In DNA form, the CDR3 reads TGCGCCAGCAGCCCCATTACAGGGATGAGTTACGAGCAGTACTTC. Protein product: CASSPITGMSYEQYF.

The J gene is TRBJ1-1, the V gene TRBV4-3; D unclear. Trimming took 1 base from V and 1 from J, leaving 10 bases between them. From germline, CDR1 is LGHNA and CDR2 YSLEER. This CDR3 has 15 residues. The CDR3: CASSQVTETNTEAFF. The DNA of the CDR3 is TGCGCCAGCAGCCAAGTAACAGAGACGAACACTGAAGCTTTCTTT.

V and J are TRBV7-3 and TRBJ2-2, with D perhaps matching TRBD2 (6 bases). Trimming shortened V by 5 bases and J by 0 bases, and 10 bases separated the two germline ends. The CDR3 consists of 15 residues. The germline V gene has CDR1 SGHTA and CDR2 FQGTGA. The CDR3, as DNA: TGTGCCAGCAGCCCGGACTATTCGAACACCGGGGAGCTGTTTTTT. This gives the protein CASSPDYSNTGELFF.

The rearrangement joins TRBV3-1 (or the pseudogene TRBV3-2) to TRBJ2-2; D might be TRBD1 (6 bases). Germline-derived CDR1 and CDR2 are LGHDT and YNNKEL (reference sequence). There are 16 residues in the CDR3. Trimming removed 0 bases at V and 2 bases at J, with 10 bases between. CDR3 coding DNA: TGTGCCAGCAGCCAAGAAGGGGGTGGCAACACCGGGGAGCTGTTTTTT. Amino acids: CASSQEGGGNTGELFF.

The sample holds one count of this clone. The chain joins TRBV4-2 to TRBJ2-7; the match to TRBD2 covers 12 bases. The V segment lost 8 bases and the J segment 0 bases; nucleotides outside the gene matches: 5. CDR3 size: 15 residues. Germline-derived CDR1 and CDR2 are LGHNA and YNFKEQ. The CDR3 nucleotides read TGTGCCAGCCGGATGACTAGCGGGAGCTCCTACGAGCAGTACTTC. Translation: CASRMTSGSSYEQYF.

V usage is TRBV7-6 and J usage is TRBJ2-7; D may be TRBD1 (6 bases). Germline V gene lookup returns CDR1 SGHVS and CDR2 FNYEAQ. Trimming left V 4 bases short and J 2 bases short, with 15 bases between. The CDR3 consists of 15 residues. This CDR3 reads CASSSLQGEAYEQYF. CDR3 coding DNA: TGTGCCAGCAGCTCTTTACAGGGAGAGGCCTACGAGCAGTACTTC. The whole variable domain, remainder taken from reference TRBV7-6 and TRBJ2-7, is GAGVSQSPRYKVTKRGQDVALRCDPISGHVSLYWYRQALGQGPEFLTYFNYEAQQDKSGLPNDRFSAERPEGSISTLTIQRTEQRDSAMYRCASSSLQGEAYEQYFGPGTRLTVT.

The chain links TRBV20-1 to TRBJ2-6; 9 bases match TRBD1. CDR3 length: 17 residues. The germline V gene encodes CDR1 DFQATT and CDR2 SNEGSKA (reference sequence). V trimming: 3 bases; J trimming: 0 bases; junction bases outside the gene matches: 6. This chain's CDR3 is CSASPGQGPSGANVLTF. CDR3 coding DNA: TGCAGTGCTAGTCCAGGACAGGGGCCCTCTGGGGCCAACGTCCTGACTTTC.

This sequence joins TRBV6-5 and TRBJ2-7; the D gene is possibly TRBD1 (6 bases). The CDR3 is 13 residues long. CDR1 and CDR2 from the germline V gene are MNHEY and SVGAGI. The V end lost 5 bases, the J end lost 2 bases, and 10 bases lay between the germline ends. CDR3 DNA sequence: TGTGCCAGCAGTAAACAGGGAACCTACGAGCAGTACTTC. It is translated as CASSKQGTYEQYF.

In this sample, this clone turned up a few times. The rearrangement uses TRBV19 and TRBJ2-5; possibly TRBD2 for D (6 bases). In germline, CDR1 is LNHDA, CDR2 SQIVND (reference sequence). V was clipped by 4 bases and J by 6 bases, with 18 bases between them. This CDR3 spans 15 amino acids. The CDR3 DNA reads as TGTGCCAGTAGTACCTCCCTTGGACTATCTAAGACCCAGTACTTC. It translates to CASSTSLGLSKTQYF.

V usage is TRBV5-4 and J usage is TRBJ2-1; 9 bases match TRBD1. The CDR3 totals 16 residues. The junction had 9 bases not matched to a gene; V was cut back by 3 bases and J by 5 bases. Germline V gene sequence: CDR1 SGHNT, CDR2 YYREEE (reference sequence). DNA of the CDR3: TGTGCCAGCAGCTACCTAACACGGACAGGGGACAATGAGCAGTTCTTC. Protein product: CASSYLTRTGDNEQFF.

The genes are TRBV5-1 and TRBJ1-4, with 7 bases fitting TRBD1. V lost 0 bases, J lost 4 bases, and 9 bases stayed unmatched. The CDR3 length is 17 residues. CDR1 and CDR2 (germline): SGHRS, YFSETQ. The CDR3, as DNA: TGCGCCAGCAGCTTGGCCATAGCGGGACAGAGTAATGAAAAACTGTTTTTT. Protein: CASSLAIAGQSNEKLFF.

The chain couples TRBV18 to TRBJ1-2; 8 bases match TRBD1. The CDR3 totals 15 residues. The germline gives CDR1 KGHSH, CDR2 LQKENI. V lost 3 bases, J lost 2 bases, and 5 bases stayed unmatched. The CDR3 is CASSPGQAKNYGYTF. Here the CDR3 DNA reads TGTGCCAGCTCACCGGGACAGGCAAAAAACTATGGCTACACCTTC.

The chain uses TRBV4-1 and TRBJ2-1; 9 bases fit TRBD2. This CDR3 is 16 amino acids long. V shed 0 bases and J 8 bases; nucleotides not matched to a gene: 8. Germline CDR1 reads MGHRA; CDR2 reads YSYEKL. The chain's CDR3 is CASSQDEAGGVDEQFF. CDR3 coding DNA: TGCGCCAGCAGCCAAGATGAGGCGGGAGGGGTAGATGAGCAGTTCTTC.

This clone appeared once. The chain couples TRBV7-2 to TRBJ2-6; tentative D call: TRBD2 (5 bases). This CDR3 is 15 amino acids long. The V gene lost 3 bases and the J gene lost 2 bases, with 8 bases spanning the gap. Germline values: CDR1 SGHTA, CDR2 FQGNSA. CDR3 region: CASSFRDAGANVLTF. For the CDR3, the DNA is TGTGCCAGCAGCTTCCGGGATGCTGGGGCCAACGTCCTGACTTTC. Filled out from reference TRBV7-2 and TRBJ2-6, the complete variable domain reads GAGVSQSPSNKVTEKGKDVELRCDPISGHTALYWYRQSLGQGLEFLIYFQGNSAPDKSGLPSDRFSAERTGGSVSTLTIQRTQQEDSAVYLCASSFRDAGANVLTFGAGSRLTVL.

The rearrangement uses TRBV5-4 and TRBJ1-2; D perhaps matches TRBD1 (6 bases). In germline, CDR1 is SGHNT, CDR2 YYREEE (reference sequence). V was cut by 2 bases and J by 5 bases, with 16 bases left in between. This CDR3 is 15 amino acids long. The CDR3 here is CASSFDRTDGYGYTF. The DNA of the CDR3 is TGTGCCAGCAGCTTCGACAGGACGGACGGTTATGGCTACACCTTC.

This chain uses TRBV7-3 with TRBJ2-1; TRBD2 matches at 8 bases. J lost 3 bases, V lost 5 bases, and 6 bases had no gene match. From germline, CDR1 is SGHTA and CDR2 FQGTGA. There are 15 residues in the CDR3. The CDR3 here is CASSVAGTSYNEQFF. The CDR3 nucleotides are TGTGCCAGCAGCGTAGCCGGGACTAGCTACAATGAGCAGTTCTTC.

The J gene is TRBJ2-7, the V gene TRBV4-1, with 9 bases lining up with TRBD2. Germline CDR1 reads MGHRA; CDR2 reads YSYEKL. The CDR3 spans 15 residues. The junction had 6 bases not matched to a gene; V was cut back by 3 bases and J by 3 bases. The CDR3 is CASSHFSSGNYEQYF. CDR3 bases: TGCGCCAGCAGCCACTTCTCTAGCGGGAACTACGAGCAGTACTTC.

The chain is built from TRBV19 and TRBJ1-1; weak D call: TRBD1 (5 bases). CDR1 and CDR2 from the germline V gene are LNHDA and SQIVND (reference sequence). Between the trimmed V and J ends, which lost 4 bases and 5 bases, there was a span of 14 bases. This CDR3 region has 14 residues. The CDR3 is CASSTGRVSTEAFF. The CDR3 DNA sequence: TGTGCCAGTAGTACTGGCAGGGTTTCGACTGAAGCTTTCTTT.

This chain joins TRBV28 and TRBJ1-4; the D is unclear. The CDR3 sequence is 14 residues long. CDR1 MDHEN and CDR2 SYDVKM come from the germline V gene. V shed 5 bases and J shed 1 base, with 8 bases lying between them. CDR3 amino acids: CASSPVVTNEKLFF. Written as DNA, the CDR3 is TGTGCCAGCAGTCCGGTTGTAACTAATGAAAAACTGTTTTTT. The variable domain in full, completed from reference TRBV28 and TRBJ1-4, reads DVKVTQSSRYLVKRTGEKVFLECVQDMDHENMFWYRQDPGLGLRLIYFSYDVKMKEKGDIPEGYSVSREKKERFSLILESASTNQTSMYLCASSPVVTNEKLFFGSGTQLSVL.

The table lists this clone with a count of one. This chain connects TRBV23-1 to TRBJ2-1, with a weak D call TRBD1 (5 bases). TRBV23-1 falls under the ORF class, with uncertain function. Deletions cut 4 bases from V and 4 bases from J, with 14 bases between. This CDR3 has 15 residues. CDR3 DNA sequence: TGCGCCAGCAGTCCAAGCAGGGCGCAGTACAATGAGCAGTTCTTC. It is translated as CASSPSRAQYNEQFF.

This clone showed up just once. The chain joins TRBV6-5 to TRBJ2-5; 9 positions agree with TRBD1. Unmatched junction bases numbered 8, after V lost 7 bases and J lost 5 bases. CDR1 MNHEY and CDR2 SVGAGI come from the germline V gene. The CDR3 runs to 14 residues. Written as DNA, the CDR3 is TGTGCCAGCACTACGACAGGGGGAAGGGAGACCCAGTACTTC. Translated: CASTTTGGRETQYF.

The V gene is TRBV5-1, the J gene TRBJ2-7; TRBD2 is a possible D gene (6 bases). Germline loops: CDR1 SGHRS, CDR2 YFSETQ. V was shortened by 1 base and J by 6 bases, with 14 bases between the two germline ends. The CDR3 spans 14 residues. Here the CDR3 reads CASSLPRGISEQYF. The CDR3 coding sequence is TGCGCCAGCAGCTTGCCGCGGGGTATCTCCGAGCAGTACTTC. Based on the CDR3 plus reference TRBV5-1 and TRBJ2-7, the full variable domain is KAGVTQTPRYLIKTRGQQVTLSCSPISGHRSVSWYQQTPGQGLQFLFEYFSETQRNKGNFPGRFSGRQFSNSRSEMNVSTLELGDSALYLCASSLPRGISEQYFGPGTRLTVT.